This T cell receptor (beta chain) comes out of a study of Ad26.COV2.S vaccination and SARS-CoV-2 variants. Study-wide context: The trial was COV1001 and the donor's arm was Ad26.COV2.S. Ad26.COV2.S was injected intramuscularly once or twice, 56 days apart. General observations from the study: TCR breadth and depth analyses may have underestimated total T cell responses.

Treatment in this sample: 15 to 20 received Ad26.COV2.S at low or high dose, single or two shots; roughly five received placebo; per-sample allocation not given. It was on day 63 after the first vaccine or placebo injection that samples were taken. Trimming took off 4 bases at V and 6 bases at J, with 19 bases between the two ends. The CDR3 runs 15 residues. Germline CDR1 reads SGHNT; CDR2 reads YYREEE (reference sequence). Profiling relied on immunoSEQ multiplex PCR, and the TCRdb table lists in-frame clones only, not all of them. The sample consists of over 400,000 clones, approximately 89% of them appearing once. Remarks on this clone: As yet, its antigen is unknown.

This receptor was obtained from a person between 18 and 59 years old who received the Ad26.COV2.S COVID-19 vaccine or a placebo. The specimen was peripheral blood, collected in a trial of Ad26.COV2.S vaccine versus placebo. The chain couples TRBV5-4 to TRBJ1-2; D is possibly TRBD1 (5 bases). CDR3 DNA: TGTGCCAGCAGCATCAGACTGAGAGGGGATGATGGCTACACCTTC. It specifies CASSIRLRGDDGYTF.